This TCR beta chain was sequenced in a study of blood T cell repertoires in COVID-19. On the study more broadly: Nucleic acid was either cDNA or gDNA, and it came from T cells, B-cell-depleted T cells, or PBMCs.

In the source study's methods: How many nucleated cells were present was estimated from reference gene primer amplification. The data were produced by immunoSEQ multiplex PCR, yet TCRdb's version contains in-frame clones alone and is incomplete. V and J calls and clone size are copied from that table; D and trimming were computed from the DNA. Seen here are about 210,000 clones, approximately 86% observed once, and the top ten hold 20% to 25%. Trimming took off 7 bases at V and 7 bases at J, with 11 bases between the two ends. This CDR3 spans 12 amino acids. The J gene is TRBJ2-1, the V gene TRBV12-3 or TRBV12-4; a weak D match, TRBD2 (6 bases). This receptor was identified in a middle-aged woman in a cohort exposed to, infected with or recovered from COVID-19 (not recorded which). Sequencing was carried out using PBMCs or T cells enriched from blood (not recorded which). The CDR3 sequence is CASIEEGNEQFF. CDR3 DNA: TGTGCCAGCATAGAGGAGGGGAATGAGCAGTTCTTC.